This T cell receptor (beta chain) was observed in a study of shared clonotypes between healthy human individuals (dated by TCRdb to the early 2020s). In terms of the full investigation: Two women and three men aged 18 to 49 years were included in the cohort. Per donor, three plates each were used for CD4 naive and CD4 memory, two for CD8 naive, and one for CD8 memory. The study deeply sequenced blood TCR repertoires of five healthy adults to estimate repertoire size and the extent of clonotype sharing between individuals. Libraries were prepared and TCR repertoires were sequenced by different laboratories using diverse techniques, in order to increase sequencing depth and limit assay-specific biases. Per donor, leukapheresis produced somewhere between about 0.9 and 9.5 billion PBMCs.

Results the study describes overall, beyond this receptor: Sharing across a few donors was observed for about 5% of naive CD4, under 4% of naive CD8, roughly 2.3% of memory CD4, and around 0.42% of memory CD8 clonotypes. Because the study included only a small number of donors, the genetic and exposure-history diversity represented was limited. Larger estimated clonotype richness was generally found for naive subsets than for memory subsets. Rarefaction of sorted-subset datasets indicated incomplete sequencing despite the large sequencing depth. Sampling was restricted to blood, and TCR repertoires in tissues likely differ from the TCR repertoires found in blood. Based on pairwise subsampling, the degree of clonotype sharing among donors was expected to be affected by sequencing depth. Higher generation probabilities were observed for clonotypes shared by all four sorted-subset donors than for non-shared clonotypes.

With regard to this clone: Its antigen is still unknown. There are no base qualities to consult, and no much larger clone falls within one base.

Trimming removed 1 base from V and 2 bases from J, leaving 14 bases between the germline ends. The CDR3 has 16 amino acids, counting the end cysteine and phenylalanine. The read is trimmed to its CDR3 DNA, 48 bases read in frame from base 1. From a lookup of the germline V gene, CDR1 and CDR2 are LGHNA and YSLEER. Using the deep immunoSEQ assay, TCR CDR3 regions were amplified from genomic DNA by multiplex PCR. Extracted genomic DNA from each cell subset was distributed evenly across all wells of several immunoSEQ 96-well plates, and each plate was treated as a replicate. Each replicate PCR for sorted subsets received roughly 200 ng genomic DNA, equal to about 30,000 T cell genomes. Purified libraries were quantified with a Qubit 3.0 fluorometer, sized on a Bioanalyzer 2100, and re-quantified with the KAPA Library Quantification kit. Every immunoSEQ 96-well plate was sequenced on a separate single-read 150-cycle Illumina NextSeq 550 flow cell. As for how the authors treated the data: Because the immunoSEQ output held only junctional sequences and lacked quality scores, the filtering could not match the filtering applied to full-length reads. To assign V/J genes and CDR3, sequences were annotated against IMGT germline references using PyIR, a Python wrapper for IgBLAST v1.9. Reads were filtered out if the reads had weak V/J assignments (E-value above 1e-6), no CDR3, stop codons, out-of-frame junctions, or ambiguous translated residues. V3J clonotypes were defined as sequences sharing an identical inferred V gene, J gene, and CDR3 amino acid sequence. Percentage overlap between repertoires was computed as shared unique clonotypes divided by the size of the smaller repertoire. Repertoire richness was assessed with RTK rarefaction, the Chao1 estimator, and Recon v2.1 estimates of unobserved clonotypes. For all TCRbeta clonotypes obtained by the gDNA method from four donors, generation probabilities were computed with OLGA. In TCRdb, the immuneACCESS table is reduced to in-frame sequences with V and J assigned. These tables do not hold every clone; where another copy was compared, an unresolved V gene accounts for under half, and the others remain unexplained. Clone size and the V and J calls come from that table; the DNA yielded D and trimming. The sample table lists 950,000 to 1,100,000 clones, around 78% of them with a count of one. Clones ranked in the top ten supply roughly 0.55% of the sample.

The donors were healthy, HIV-negative adults who had no recently reported acute infections or vaccinations. Every donor was a Caucasian adult residing in Nashville, Tennessee, USA. CD4+ T cells were enriched by magnetic negative selection, after which naive cells were positively selected on CD45RA and the negative fraction was taken as the memory subset. Blood was collected by leukapheresis, and PBMCs were isolated by Ficoll-Histopaque density gradient centrifugation and then cryopreserved in liquid nitrogen vapor phase. Analytical flow cytometry was used to check the purity and quantity of each magnetically sorted T cell population. From each sorted fraction, genomic DNA was isolated and quantified by UV absorbance on a Nanodrop 2000c.

The sequenced sample consisted of memory CD4+ T cells from PBMCs. The sample's cell subset or site label is to be understood as: CD45RA-negative fraction. Here the chain combines TRBV4-3 and TRBJ2-5, with the D segment identity uncertain. The source of this sequence is a man aged 18-30 years in good health. Some clones in this sample may be carry-over from other donors' samples. Read as DNA, the sequence is TGCGCCAGCAGCCAAGTCTGGACGGAAATACAAGAGACCCAGTACTTC. This is translated as CASSQVWTEIQETQYF.